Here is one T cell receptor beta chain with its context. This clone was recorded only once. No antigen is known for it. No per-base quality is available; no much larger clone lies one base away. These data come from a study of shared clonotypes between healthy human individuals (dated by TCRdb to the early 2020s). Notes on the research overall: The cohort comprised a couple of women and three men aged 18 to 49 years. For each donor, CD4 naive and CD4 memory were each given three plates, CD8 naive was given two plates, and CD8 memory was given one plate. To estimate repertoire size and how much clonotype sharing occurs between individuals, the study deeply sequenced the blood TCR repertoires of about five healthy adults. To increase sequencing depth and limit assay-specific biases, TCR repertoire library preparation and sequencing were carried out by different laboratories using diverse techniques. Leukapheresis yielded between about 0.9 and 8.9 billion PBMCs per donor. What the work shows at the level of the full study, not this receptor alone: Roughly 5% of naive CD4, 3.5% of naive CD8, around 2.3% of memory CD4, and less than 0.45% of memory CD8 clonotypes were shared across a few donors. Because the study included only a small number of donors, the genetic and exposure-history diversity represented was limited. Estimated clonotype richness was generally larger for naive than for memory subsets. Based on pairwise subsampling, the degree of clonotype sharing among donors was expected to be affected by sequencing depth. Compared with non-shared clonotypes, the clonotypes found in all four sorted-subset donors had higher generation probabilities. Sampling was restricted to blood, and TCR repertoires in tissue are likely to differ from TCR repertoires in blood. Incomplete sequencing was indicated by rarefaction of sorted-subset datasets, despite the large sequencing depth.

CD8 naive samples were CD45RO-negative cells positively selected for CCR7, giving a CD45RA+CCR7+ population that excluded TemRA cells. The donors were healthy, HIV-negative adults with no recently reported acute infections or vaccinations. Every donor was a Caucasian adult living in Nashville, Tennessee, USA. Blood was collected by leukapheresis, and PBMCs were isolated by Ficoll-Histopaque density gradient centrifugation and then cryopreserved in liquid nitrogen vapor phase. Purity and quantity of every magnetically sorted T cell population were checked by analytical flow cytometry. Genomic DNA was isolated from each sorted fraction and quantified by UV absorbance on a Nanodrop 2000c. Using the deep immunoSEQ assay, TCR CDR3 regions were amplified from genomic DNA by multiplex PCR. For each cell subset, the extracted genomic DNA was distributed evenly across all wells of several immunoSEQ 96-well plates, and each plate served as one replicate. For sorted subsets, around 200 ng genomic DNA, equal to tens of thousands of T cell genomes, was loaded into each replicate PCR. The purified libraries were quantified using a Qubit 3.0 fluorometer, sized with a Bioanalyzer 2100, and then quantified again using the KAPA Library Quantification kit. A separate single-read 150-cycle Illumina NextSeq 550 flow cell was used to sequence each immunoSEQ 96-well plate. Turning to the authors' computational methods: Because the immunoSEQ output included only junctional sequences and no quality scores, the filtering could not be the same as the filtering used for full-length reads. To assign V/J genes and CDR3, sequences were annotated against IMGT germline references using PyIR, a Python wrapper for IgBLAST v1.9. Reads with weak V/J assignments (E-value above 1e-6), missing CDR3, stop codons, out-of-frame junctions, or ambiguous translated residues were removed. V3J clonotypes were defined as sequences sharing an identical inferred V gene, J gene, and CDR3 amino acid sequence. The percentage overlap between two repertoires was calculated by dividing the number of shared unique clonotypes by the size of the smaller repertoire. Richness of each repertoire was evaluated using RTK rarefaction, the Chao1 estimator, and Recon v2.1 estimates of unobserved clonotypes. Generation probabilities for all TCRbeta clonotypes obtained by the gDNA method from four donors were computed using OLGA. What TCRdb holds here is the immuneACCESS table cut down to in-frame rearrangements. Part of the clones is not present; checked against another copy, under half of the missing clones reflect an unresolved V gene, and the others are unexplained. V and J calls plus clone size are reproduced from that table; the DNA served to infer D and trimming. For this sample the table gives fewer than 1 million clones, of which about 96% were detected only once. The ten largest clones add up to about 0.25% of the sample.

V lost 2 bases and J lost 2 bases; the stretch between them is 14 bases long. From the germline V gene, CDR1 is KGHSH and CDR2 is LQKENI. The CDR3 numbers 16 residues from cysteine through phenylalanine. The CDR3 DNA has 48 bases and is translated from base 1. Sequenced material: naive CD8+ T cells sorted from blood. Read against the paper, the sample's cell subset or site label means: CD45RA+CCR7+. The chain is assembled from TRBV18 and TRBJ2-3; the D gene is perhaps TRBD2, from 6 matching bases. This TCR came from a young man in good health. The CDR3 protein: CASSPSSSSVTDTQYF. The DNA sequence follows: TGTGCCAGCTCACCATCATCTTCTAGCGTCACAGATACGCAGTATTTT.